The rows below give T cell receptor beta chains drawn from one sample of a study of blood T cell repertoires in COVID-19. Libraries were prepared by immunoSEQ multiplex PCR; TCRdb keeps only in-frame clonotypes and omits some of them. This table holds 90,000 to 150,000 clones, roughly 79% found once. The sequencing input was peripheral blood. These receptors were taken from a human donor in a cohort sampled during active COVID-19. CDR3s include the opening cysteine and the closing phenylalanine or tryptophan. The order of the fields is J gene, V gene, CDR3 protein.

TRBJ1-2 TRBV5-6 CASSLGDTGGVFDGYTF
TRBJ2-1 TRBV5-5 CASSLDRDRGNEQFF
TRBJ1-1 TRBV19 CATRNRGQNTEAFF
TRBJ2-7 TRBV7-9 CASSFTVSSGAPYEQYF
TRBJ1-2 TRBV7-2 CASTIGGYGYTF
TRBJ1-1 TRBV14 CASTVGRRTEAFF
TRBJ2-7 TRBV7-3 CASSLTPAGGPEGEQYF
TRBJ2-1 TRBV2 CASRTSGGAANEQFF
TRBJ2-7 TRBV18 CASSRGTGNEQYF
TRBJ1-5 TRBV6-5 CASSLGQNNQPQHF
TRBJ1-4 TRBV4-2 CASSRKQVLNEKLFF
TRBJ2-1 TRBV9 CASSVASGGPYNEQFF
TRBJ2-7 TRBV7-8 CASSLTPTGRNEQYF
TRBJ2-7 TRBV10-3 CAISESIELHEQYF
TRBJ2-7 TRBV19 CASSKVAGGPSYEQYF
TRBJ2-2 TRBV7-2 CASSKQGTANTGELFF
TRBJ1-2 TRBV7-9 CASSPDRFEYGYTF